The clone carrying this TCR beta chain was counted between two and nine times. These data belong to a study of blood T cell repertoires in COVID-19. Across the study: Sample material is recorded as cDNA or gDNA derived from T cells, B-cell-depleted T cells, or PBMCs.

In the source study's methods: Amplification with reference gene primers provided the estimates of nucleated cell counts. This table comes from immunoSEQ multiplex PCR, and its TCRdb copy is limited to in-frame clones, with some not included. From that table come the V and J calls and clone size; the DNA was used to work out D and trimming. The table lists hundreds of thousands of clones, approximately 84% of them singletons. Participants' own reports of clinical history determined their cohort assignment. Donors in Cohort 3 who had recovered were those with two negative PCRs, healthcare professional clearance, or resolution of their symptoms. Germline CDR1 and CDR2: SEHNR and FQNEAQ (reference sequence). This CDR3 is 17 amino acids long. V was clipped by 4 bases and J by 0 bases, with 17 bases between them.

The rearrangement joins TRBV7-9 to TRBJ2-3, with TRBD1 as a possible D gene (5 bases). The sample taken for sequencing was PBMCs or T cells enriched from blood (not recorded which). The clonotype comes from a man aged 25 to 40 who had recovered from COVID-19. CDR3 amino acids: CASSSLWTRPSTDTQYF. CDR3 nucleotides: TGTGCCAGCAGCTCTCTTTGGACACGACCTAGCACAGATACGCAGTATTTT.